Listed here are 3 T cell receptor beta chains from one sample, sequenced in a study of shared clonotypes between healthy human individuals. Clones were sequenced by immunoSEQ multiplex PCR, and TCRdb holds only the in-frame ones, with some missing. This table has hundreds of thousands of clones, approximately 97% appearing once. Sequencing was performed on naive CD4+ T cells sorted from blood. As to subset: CD45RA+ positively selected. The source of these receptors is a woman aged 30 to 39 in good health.

The rearrangement uses TRBV5-1 and TRBJ2-2, with D possibly TRBD2 on 6 matching bases. The CDR3 totals 15 residues. Germline CDR1 is SGHRS and CDR2 is YFSETQ. V gave up 7 bases and J gave up 3 bases, with 16 bases separating them. The CDR3: CASFGGGIDTGELFF. DNA for the CDR3: TGCGCCAGCTTCGGAGGCGGGATTGACACCGGGGAGCTGTTTTTT.

V is TRBV6-5 and J is TRBJ1-1; possibly TRBD1 for D (5 bases). The CDR3 contains 12 residues. Germline values: CDR1 MNHEY, CDR2 SVGAGI. With 2 bases removed from V and 11 bases from J, the gap between germline ends came to 12 bases. The DNA of the CDR3 is TGTGCCAGCAGTTACACTACCGAGGGGGCTTTCTTT. Translation: CASSYTTEGAFF.

The rearrangement links TRBV4-1 to TRBJ2-2, with 12 bases matching TRBD2. The germline gives CDR1 MGHRA, CDR2 YSYEKL. The CDR3 sequence is 18 residues long. With 4 bases clipped from V and 2 bases from J, the junction kept 8 bases outside the gene matches. As DNA, the CDR3 is TGCGCCAGCAGCCTCAGGACTAGCGGGGCCACTAACACCGGGGAGCTGTTTTTT. It yields the protein CASSLRTSGATNTGELFF.